This note documents a single TCR beta chain sequence. What it binds is unknown. Vbeta (60) and Jbeta (13) primers were used in the PCR. Generated by immunoSEQ multiplex PCR, the TCRdb table keeps only in-frame clones and is missing some. The data show approximately 150,000 clones, with around 78% seen just once and roughly 1.4% held by the top ten. The source of the sample is a study of cytomegalovirus exposure and HLA in healthy donors. Study-level results: Immune exposure information comprised only CMV serostatus. In a later analysis, V- and J-gene trimming of beta chains associated with a DCLRE1C missense variant, replicated independently.

The V and J ends lost 3 bases and 4 bases, in that order; junction bases with no gene match: 6. The CDR3 loop spans 15 amino acids. Germline values: CDR1 MNHNY, CDR2 SVGAGI (reference sequence). The clonotype comes from a man in his forties in good health and CMV-seronegative. The V gene is TRBV6-6, the J gene TRBJ2-1, with 7 bases aligning to TRBD1. Source material: PBMCs. The CDR3 loop reads CASSYMDRNYNEQFF. DNA of the CDR3: TGTGCCAGCAGTTATATGGACAGGAATTACAATGAGCAGTTCTTC.